These T cell receptor beta chains were read from a single sample in a study of regulatory T cells in long-lasting Graves disease. MiXCR, run by TCRdb on the multiplex PCR reads, gives a single entry per CDR3 protein. Of about 660,000 distinct CDR3 sequences listed, about 30% are singletons. Here the sequenced sample was peripheral blood mononuclear cells (PBMCs), taken when the disease was refractory, from a patient treated with antithyroid drugs. These receptors were collected from a female donor with Graves disease. Each CDR3 is given without its conserved first and last residue. Fields, in order: J gene, V gene, CDR3 protein.

J gene: TRBJ1-2
V gene: TRBV6-1
CDR3 protein: ASSPRGQTLWAT

J gene: TRBJ2-7
V gene: TRBV20-1
CDR3 protein: SARASALSRGEQY

J gene: TRBJ1-4
V gene: TRBV7-2
CDR3 protein: ASSPQGPTNEKLF

J gene: TRBJ1-5
V gene: TRBV15
CDR3 protein: ATSSGEENQPQH

J gene: TRBJ2-7
V gene: TRBV6-1
CDR3 protein: ASSKTSSSYEQY

J gene: TRBJ2-7
V gene: TRBV3-1
CDR3 protein: ASSRSSGVAYEQY

J gene: TRBJ2-7
V gene: TRBV6-2/TRBV6-3
CDR3 protein: ASSSFSGRAGGYEQY

J gene: TRBJ1-6
V gene: TRBV13
CDR3 protein: ASSLFGPKYNSPLH

J gene: TRBJ1-2
V gene: TRBV6-5
CDR3 protein: ASSYGDLGANGYT

J gene: TRBJ2-4
V gene: TRBV11-2
CDR3 protein: ASSETGGEHIQY

J gene: TRBJ2-2
V gene: TRBV14
CDR3 protein: ASVRLAVNTGELF

J gene: TRBJ1-1
V gene: TRBV6-1
CDR3 protein: ASSQAGGWGSLIAF

J gene: TRBJ2-7
V gene: TRBV12-3/TRBV12-4
CDR3 protein: ASRVGRSIMGEQY

J gene: TRBJ2-2
V gene: TRBV6-1
CDR3 protein: ASRAGTSGTAGELF

J gene: TRBJ2-2
V gene: TRBV7-2
CDR3 protein: ASGRTWLTGELF

J gene: TRBJ1-4
V gene: TRBV5-1
CDR3 protein: ASTSAGGTNEKLF

J gene: TRBJ1-1
V gene: TRBV20-1
CDR3 protein: SASLGPLGTEAF

J gene: TRBJ1-1
V gene: TRBV20-1
CDR3 protein: SASEGMGTEAF

J gene: TRBJ1-2
V gene: TRBV2
CDR3 protein: ASSPGKYGYT

J gene: TRBJ1-5
V gene: TRBV7-2
CDR3 protein: ASSLTGINQPQH

J gene: TRBJ2-7
V gene: TRBV20-1
CDR3 protein: SARGLAGASSYEQY

J gene: TRBJ1-1
V gene: TRBV6-5
CDR3 protein: ASSFLLIGNTEAF

J gene: TRBJ1-5
V gene: TRBV27
CDR3 protein: ASSSWRQGDQPQH

J gene: TRBJ1-2
V gene: TRBV28
CDR3 protein: ASSLEQFYGYT

J gene: TRBJ2-7
V gene: TRBV29-1
CDR3 protein: SGSYEQY

J gene: TRBJ1-1
V gene: TRBV19
CDR3 protein: ASSINKRNTEAF

J gene: TRBJ2-5
V gene: TRBV6-1
CDR3 protein: ASSEAWTGRETQY

J gene: TRBJ2-1
V gene: TRBV12-3/TRBV12-4
CDR3 protein: ASSFGLAEDNEQF

J gene: TRBJ1-2
V gene: TRBV29-1
CDR3 protein: SNDRAYGYT

J gene: TRBJ1-2
V gene: TRBV6-5
CDR3 protein: ASSYSESAGYT

J gene: TRBJ2-1
V gene: TRBV5-1
CDR3 protein: ASSWDSLYNEQF

J gene: TRBJ2-4
V gene: TRBV5-1
CDR3 protein: ASSLEPAIQPGNIQY

J gene: TRBJ1-4
V gene: TRBV12-5
CDR3 protein: ASGLATGGLTNEKLF

J gene: TRBJ1-1
V gene: TRBV13
CDR3 protein: ASSLYRAFRGDTEAF

J gene: TRBJ1-5
V gene: TRBV3-1
CDR3 protein: ASSQSGGVSNQPQH

J gene: TRBJ2-6
V gene: TRBV29-1
CDR3 protein: SVGQGAVSGANVLT

J gene: TRBJ1-2
V gene: TRBV19
CDR3 protein: ASSTGYRDNYGYT

J gene: TRBJ2-7
V gene: TRBV2
CDR3 protein: ASSDSSYEQY

J gene: TRBJ1-1
V gene: TRBV5-5
CDR3 protein: ASSHGGPPNTEAF

J gene: TRBJ1-1
V gene: TRBV19
CDR3 protein: ASSITGADTEAF

J gene: TRBJ2-7
V gene: TRBV10-3
CDR3 protein: ATYGASGSRTQY

J gene: TRBJ1-4
V gene: TRBV2
CDR3 protein: ASRRARATNEKLF

J gene: TRBJ1-1
V gene: TRBV6-2/TRBV6-3
CDR3 protein: ASSYSLAPPYEAF

J gene: TRBJ2-5
V gene: TRBV28
CDR3 protein: ASSSAGGVETQY

J gene: TRBJ2-7
V gene: TRBV10-2
CDR3 protein: ASSNRAGGPSYEQY

J gene: TRBJ1-2
V gene: TRBV25-1
CDR3 protein: ASSLGSPNYGYT

J gene: TRBJ2-7
V gene: TRBV15
CDR3 protein: ATSRDPGGEQY